The clone carrying this T cell receptor (beta chain) was counted between two and nine times. The antigen is not known. Unique molecular identifiers were incorporated when the TCRbeta library was constructed. TCRdb passed the PCR reads through MiXCR, listing each CDR3 protein once. The table shows a few hundred thousand distinct CDR3 sequences, with about a quarter occurring only once. These data come from a study of T-cell reconstitution after alpha-beta-depleted transplantation in children. General study results and limits: A year post-transplant, T-cell counts and diversity derived mostly from newly produced T cells. Surviving recipient T cells and intrathymic progenitors accounted for some patients' high TCRbeta diversity at day 60. Expanded clones from the graft, numbering several hundred, reportedly supplied alpha-beta T cells about two months after transplant.

This CDR3 contains 15 residues. The sequencing here drew on PBMCs, taken before TCRalphabeta/CD19-depleted stem cell transplant. This chain joins TRBV21-1 and TRBJ2-3; the table names TRBD1, a call not compared with the DNA. TRBV21-1 is listed as a pseudogene. This clonotype was obtained from a boy younger than two with Wiskott-Aldrich syndrome, due to receive a stem cell transplant. This CDR3 reads CASSPLRAGPDTQYF. The DNA for the CDR3 is TGTGCCAGCAGCCCCTTACGTGCGGGGCCAGATACGCAGTATTTT.